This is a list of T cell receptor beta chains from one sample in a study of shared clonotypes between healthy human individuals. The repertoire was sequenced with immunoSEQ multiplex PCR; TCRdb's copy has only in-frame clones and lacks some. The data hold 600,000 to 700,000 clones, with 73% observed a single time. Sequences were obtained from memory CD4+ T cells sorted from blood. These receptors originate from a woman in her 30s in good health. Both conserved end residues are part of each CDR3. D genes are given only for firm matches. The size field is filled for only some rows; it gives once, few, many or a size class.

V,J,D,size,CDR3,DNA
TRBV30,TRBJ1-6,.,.,CAWRSYNSPLHF,TGTGCCTGGCGTTCCTATAATTCACCCCTCCACTTT
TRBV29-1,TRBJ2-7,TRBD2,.,CSGGEVASGITYEQYF,TGCAGCGGTGGAGAGGTGGCTAGCGGAATTACCTACGAGCAGTACTTC
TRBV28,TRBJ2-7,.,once,CASSPRLRGYEQYF,TGTGCCAGCAGTCCTCGACTAAGGGGCTACGAGCAGTACTTC
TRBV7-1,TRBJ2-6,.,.,CASSFSSGANVLTF,TGTGCCAGCAGCTTCTCTTCTGGGGCCAACGTCCTGACTTTC
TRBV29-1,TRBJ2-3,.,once,CSVNGLYSTDTQYF,TGCAGCGTTAACGGACTTTATAGCACAGATACGCAGTATTTT
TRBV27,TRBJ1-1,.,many,CASSPWDLRDTEAFF,TGTGCCAGCAGCCCGTGGGACCTTAGGGACACTGAAGCTTTCTTT
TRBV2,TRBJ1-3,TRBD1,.,CASSVQGVSGNTIYF,TGTGCCAGCAGTGTACAGGGGGTCTCTGGAAACACCATATATTTT
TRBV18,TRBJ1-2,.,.,CASSPVPDNYGYTF,TGTGCCAGCTCACCCGTCCCAGACAACTATGGCTACACCTTC
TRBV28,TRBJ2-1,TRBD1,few,CASSRGQGIWNEQFF,TGTGCCAGCAGTCGGGGACAGGGAATCTGGAATGAGCAGTTCTTC
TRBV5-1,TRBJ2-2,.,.,CASSLQGSVTGELFF,TGCGCCAGCAGCTTGCAGGGAAGTGTCACCGGGGAGCTGTTTTTT
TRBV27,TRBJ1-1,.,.,CASSNTGLQPEAFF,TGTGCCAGCAGTAACACAGGGCTACAACCGGAAGCTTTCTTT
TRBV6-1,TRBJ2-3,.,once,CASSVGDPREDTQYF,TGTGCCAGCAGTGTTGGGGACCCTCGGGAAGATACGCAGTATTTT
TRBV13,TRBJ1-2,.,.,CASSGGAGYTF,TGTGCCAGCAGTGGGGGGGCTGGCTACACCTTC
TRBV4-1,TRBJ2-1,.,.,CASSQGRGQVSYNEQFF,TGCGCCAGCAGCCAAGGACGGGGGCAAGTTTCCTACAATGAGCAGTTCTTC
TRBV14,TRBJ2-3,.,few,CASSQEWGFGTDTQYF,TGTGCCAGCAGCCAAGAATGGGGGTTCGGCACAGATACGCAGTATTTT
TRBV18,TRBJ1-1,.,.,CASSSGWNTEAFF,TGTGCCAGCTCATCGGGTTGGAACACTGAAGCTTTCTTT
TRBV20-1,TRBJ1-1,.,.,CSAPDYGEAFF,TGCAGTGCACCAGATTACGGGGAAGCTTTCTTT
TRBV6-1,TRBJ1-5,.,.,CASSGAGGQPQHF,TGTGCCAGCTCAGGGGCGGGGGGCCAGCCCCAGCATTTT
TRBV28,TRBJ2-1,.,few,CASIRDFDRNEQFF,TGTGCCAGCATCCGGGACTTTGATCGGAATGAGCAGTTCTTC
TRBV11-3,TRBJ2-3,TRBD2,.,CASSSREGGTDTQYF,TGTGCCAGCAGCTCGCGGGAGGGGGGCACAGATACGCAGTATTTT
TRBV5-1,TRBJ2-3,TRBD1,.,CASSLKGTGTDTQYF,TGCGCCAGCAGCTTGAAGGGGACAGGCACAGATACGCAGTATTTT
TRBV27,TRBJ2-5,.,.,CASSLLWGETQYF,TGTGCCAGCAGTTTATTATGGGGAGAGACCCAGTACTTC
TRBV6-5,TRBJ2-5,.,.,CASRGLSTVKETQYF,TGTGCCAGCAGGGGGCTCAGCACAGTAAAAGAGACCCAGTACTTC
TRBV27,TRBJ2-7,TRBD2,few,CASSSPSGRNGEQYF,TGTGCCAGCAGTTCACCTAGCGGGAGAAATGGAGAGCAGTACTTC